This TCR beta chain appears in the sequencing data of a study of T-cell reconstitution after alpha-beta-depleted transplantation in children. Preparation of the TCRbeta library involved a method that used unique molecular identifiers. TCRdb re-derived calls from the PCR reads in MiXCR, one entry per CDR3 protein. The top ten hold 3.5% to 4.5% of the sample, which has about 360,000 distinct CDR3 sequences, about 14% seen once. Sequencing used PBMCs, obtained from the stem cell graft. This TCR was sampled from a human donor who donated a stem cell graft to a child with Fanconi anemia.

CDR3 sequence reads: CASSLSGGALFF. The CDR3 region has the DNA TGTGCCAGCAGCTTATCAGGGGGTGCGCTGTTTTTT. The J gene is TRBJ2-2, the V gene TRBV7-6; 7 bases are a match to TRBD1. Germline V CDR1 and CDR2: SGHVS, FNYEAQ. CDR3 length: 12 residues. J gave up 13 bases and V 2 bases, and 4 bases lay outside the gene matches.